These 23 T cell receptor beta chains originate from one sample sequenced in a study of CD8+ T cells in alopecia areata. Sequencing used cDNA as its template, made by extracting RNA and reverse transcribing it. Assay used: immunoSEQ multiplex PCR; TCRdb lists only in-frame clones, some missing. Counted here are hundreds of thousands of clones, around 66% occurring once; the ten biggest clones make up 0.95% to 1.5%. Treatment in this sample: oral pan-JAK inhibitor, 5-10 mg twice daily. This sample comprised CD4+ T cells sorted from blood, obtained at approximately week 45, from a patient treated with tofacitinib. The receptors were sampled from a human donor with alopecia areata.

The chain joins TRBV29-1 to TRBJ1-3, with 7 bases that match TRBD1. CDR1 and CDR2 (germline): SQVTM, ANQGSEA. The CDR3 covers 13 residues. Trimming at V came to 7 bases and at J to 3 bases, leaving 6 bases not matched to a gene. The CDR3 region has the DNA TGCAGCGCGCGACAGGGTCTTGGAAACACCATATATTTT. Translating gives CSARQGLGNTIYF.

This chain uses TRBV30 with TRBJ2-3; D not certain. V lost 3 bases and J 2 bases, leaving 18 bases between the germline ends. From germline, CDR1 is GTSNPN and CDR2 SVGIG (reference sequence). This CDR3 has 16 residues. DNA of the CDR3: TGTGCCTGGAGCCGTGCCTACCGACCCTACACAGATACGCAGTATTTT. Protein product: CAWSRAYRPYTDTQYF. The variable domain in full, with the rest retrieved from reference TRBV30 and TRBJ2-3, is SQTIHQWPATLVQPVGSPLSLECTVEGTSNPNLYWYRQAAGRGLQLLFYSVGIGQISSEVPQNLSASRPQDRQFILSSKKLLLSDSGFYLCAWSRAYRPYTDTQYFGPGTRLTVL.

The chain couples TRBV19 to TRBJ1-3; perhaps TRBD1 as D (5 bases). This CDR3 contains 16 residues. Germline V gene data show CDR1 as LNHDA and CDR2 as SQIVND (reference sequence). V lost 5 bases to trimming and J lost 1 base, with 15 bases between them. Written as DNA, the CDR3 is TGTGCCAGTAGTTCGGCGGGACCGTCGTCTGGAAACACCATATATTTT. Residues: CASSSAGPSSGNTIYF.

This chain uses TRBV4-3 with TRBJ2-5; 10 nucleotides agree with TRBD2. The length of the CDR3 is 17 residues. CDR1 and CDR2 (germline): LGHNA, YSLEER. After removal of 0 bases from V and 1 base from J, the junction contained 5 bases not matched to a gene. CDR3 in DNA: TGCGCCAGCAGCCAAGATTTTTCTAGCGGGGGCCAAGAGACCCAGTACTTC. Translating gives CASSQDFSSGGQETQYF.

The rearrangement joins TRBV5-6 to TRBJ2-1; the D gene is possibly TRBD1 (6 bases). CDR3 length equals 12 residues. The germline V gene has CDR1 SGHDT and CDR2 YYEEEE. Trimming shortened V by 4 bases and J by 12 bases, and 14 bases separated the two germline ends. CDR3 loop: CASSPLGTPQFF. The CDR3, as DNA: TGTGCCAGCAGCCCGCTCGGGACACCGCAGTTCTTC.

Here the CDR3 DNA reads TGTGCCAGCAGTTACGGGTCAGTCCCCGGGGAGCTGTTTTTT. Translation gives CASSYGSVPGELFF. V is TRBV6-5 and J is TRBJ2-2; no clear D. CDR1 is MNHEY and CDR2 is SVGAGI in the germline V gene. V was cut by 2 bases and J by 6 bases, with 10 bases left in between. This CDR3 has 14 residues.

The V call is TRBV7-9, the J call TRBJ2-7, with D maybe TRBD2 (7 bases). The CDR3 sequence is 15 residues long. V was cut by 7 bases and J by 5 bases, with 21 bases left in between. Germline loops: CDR1 SEHNR, CDR2 FQNEAQ (reference sequence). CDR3: CASTPQGGAGHEQYF. In nucleotides, the CDR3 is TGTGCCAGCACCCCACAGGGAGGGGCAGGCCACGAGCAGTACTTC.

V usage is TRBV29-1 and J usage is TRBJ1-1; D uncertain. This CDR3 contains 13 residues. V gave up 4 bases and J gave up 4 bases, with 13 bases separating them. The V gene's germline CDR1 is SQVTM and CDR2 ANQGSEA. Written as DNA, the CDR3 is TGCAGCGTTGCCCCTGTGCTGGGCACTGAAGCTTTCTTT. Translation gives CSVAPVLGTEAFF.

The rearrangement joins TRBV10-3 to TRBJ1-5, with a tentative D call TRBD1 (5 bases). V was shortened by 2 bases and J by 10 bases, with 9 bases between the two germline ends. Germline lookup yields CDR1 ENHRY and CDR2 SYGVKD. The CDR3 has 12 residues. The CDR3 loop reads CAISEAQGPQHF. The CDR3 DNA reads as TGTGCCATCAGTGAGGCTCAGGGTCCCCAGCATTTT.

V is TRBV6-4 and J is TRBJ2-3; D unclear. This CDR3 has 15 amino acids. The germline V gene encodes CDR1 MRHNA and CDR2 SNTAGT. V shed 4 bases and J shed 7 bases, with 18 bases lying between them. The CDR3 protein is CASSVGVGEYYTQYF. The CDR3 DNA reads TGTGCCAGCAGTGTTGGAGTAGGAGAATATTATACGCAGTATTTT.

The chain is built from TRBV11-3 and TRBJ2-7, with a tentative D call TRBD1 (5 bases). Germline lookup yields CDR1 SGHNT and CDR2 YENEEA. This CDR3 is 13 amino acids long. Trimming took 5 bases from V and 6 from J, leaving 14 bases between them. CDR3 residues: CASSPRRAGEQYF. The CDR3 region has the DNA TGTGCCAGCAGCCCTCGCAGGGCTGGCGAGCAGTACTTC.

Comments on this clone: At one end, the junction sequence differs from germline, possibly due to a read error. The J gene is TRBJ2-3, the V gene TRBV6-6; 7 nucleotides agree with TRBD2. The CDR3 is 13 residues long. The germline V gene has CDR1 MNHNY and CDR2 SVGAGI (reference sequence). The CDR3 region is CASSPTSKDTQYF. CDR3 sequence (DNA): TGTGCCAGCAGTCCGACTAGCAAAGATACGCAGTATTTT.

The V gene is TRBV14, the J gene TRBJ2-4; D not certain. Per the germline V gene, CDR1 is SGHDN and CDR2 is FVKESK. V was shortened by 2 bases and J by 7 bases, with 6 bases between the two germline ends. The CDR3 contains 12 residues. DNA for the CDR3: TGTGCCAGCAGCCAAAGTGGGAACATTCAGTACTTC. Its protein is CASSQSGNIQYF.

This clone was detected a few times. This sequence joins TRBV30 and TRBJ2-1; D is unresolved. Trimming cost V 4 bases and J 0 bases, with 7 bases left between them. CDR3 length equals 13 residues. Germline values: CDR1 GTSNPN, CDR2 SVGIG (reference sequence). CDR3 amino acids: CAWTRNSYNEQFF. In DNA form, the CDR3 reads TGTGCCTGGACCCGAAACTCCTACAATGAGCAGTTCTTC.

The V gene is TRBV30, the J gene TRBJ1-2, with 7 nucleotides matching TRBD1. This CDR3 is built from 13 residues. The germline CDR1 and CDR2 sequences are GTSNPN and SVGIG (reference sequence). V shed 3 bases, J shed 7 bases, and the junction held 8 bases outside the gene matches. The CDR3 coding sequence is TGTGCCTGGAGAAGGACAGGAATCAGTGGCTACACCTTC. This sequence encodes CAWRRTGISGYTF.

The table lists this clone with a few counts. The genes are TRBV9 and TRBJ1-1; 8 nucleotides agree with TRBD1. Trimming at V came to 3 bases and at J to 1 base, leaving 5 bases not matched to a gene. The germline gives CDR1 SGDLS, CDR2 YYNGEE. This CDR3 is 15 amino acids long. CDR3 nucleotide sequence: TGTGCCAGCAGCGCCCACGGGACAGGGAACACTGAAGCTTTCTTT. Encoded protein: CASSAHGTGNTEAFF.

The genes are TRBV2 and TRBJ2-1, with D possibly being TRBD1 (6 bases). V lost 6 bases, J lost 4 bases, and 13 bases lay in between. The CDR3 loop spans 14 amino acids. CDR1 SNHLY and CDR2 FYNNEI come from the germline V gene. The CDR3 sequence is CASRIAGVYNEQFF. The CDR3 DNA reads as TGTGCCAGCAGGATCGCAGGGGTATACAATGAGCAGTTCTTC.

This clone was found once. The V gene is TRBV6-6, the J gene TRBJ1-5; 11 bases line up with TRBD1. Germline-derived CDR1 and CDR2 are MNHNY and SVGAGI (reference sequence). The J segment lost 2 bases and the V segment lost 8 bases, leaving 8 bases of the junction unmatched. This CDR3 spans 16 amino acids. CDR3 bases: TGTGCCAGCTGGGGACAGGGGGTTGCTGGCAATCAGCCCCAGCATTTT. The encoded protein is CASWGQGVAGNQPQHF.

DNA for the CDR3: TGCAGCGCCCGGGGGACTCAGAGCTCCTACGAGCAGTACTTC. It codes for CSARGTQSSYEQYF. The chain links TRBV29-1 to TRBJ2-7; possible D gene TRBD2, 6 bases. V was pared by 7 bases and J by 0 bases, with 16 bases between. Germline-derived CDR1 and CDR2 are SQVTM and ANQGSEA. The CDR3 is 14 amino acids.

The chain combines TRBV5-1 with TRBJ2-5; weak D call: TRBD1 (6 bases). This CDR3 is built from 15 residues. Germline V gene lookup returns CDR1 SGHRS and CDR2 YFSETQ. V was cut by 0 bases and J by 5 bases, with 14 bases left in between. The CDR3 DNA follows: TGCGCCAGCAGCTTGGTCGGCAGGGGTGAGGAGACCCAGTACTTC. It codes for CASSLVGRGEETQYF.

A remark on this clone: The same CDR3 can be traced to other DNA sequences in this sample. V and J are TRBV6-5 and TRBJ1-2; possibly TRBD1 for D (6 bases). Germline V lookup: CDR1 MNHEY, CDR2 SVGAGI. Trimming shortened V by 8 bases and J by 4 bases, and 14 bases separated the two germline ends. This CDR3 is 13 amino acids long. The CDR3 loop reads CASQKKGGYGYTF. The DNA of the CDR3 is TGTGCCAGCCAGAAAAAAGGGGGCTATGGCTACACCTTC.

The rearrangement joins TRBV5-1 to TRBJ2-3, with D perhaps matching TRBD1 (5 bases). V was shortened by 4 bases and J by 4 bases, with 13 bases between the two germline ends. The CDR3 length is 14 residues. Germline-derived CDR1 and CDR2 are SGHRS and YFSETQ. CDR3 DNA: TGCGCCAGCAGCGCTGACAGTAAGGCAGATACGCAGTATTTT. This sequence encodes CASSADSKADTQYF.

The rearrangement joins TRBV7-8 to TRBJ2-3, with TRBD1 identical over 7 bases. The CDR3 consists of 16 residues. With 2 bases clipped from V and 2 bases from J, the junction kept 7 bases outside the gene matches. Germline CDR1 and CDR2: SGHVS and FQNEAQ. The CDR3 DNA is TGTGCCAGCAGCTTAATGGGACAGAGTATCACAGATACGCAGTATTTT. Amino acid sequence: CASSLMGQSITDTQYF. Supplemented by reference TRBV7-8 and TRBJ2-3, the full variable domain reads GAGVSQSPRYKVAKRGQDVALRCDPISGHVSLFWYQQALGQGPEFLTYFQNEAQLDKSGLPSDRFFAERPEGSVSTLKIQRTQQEDSAVYLCASSLMGQSITDTQYFGPGTRLTVL.